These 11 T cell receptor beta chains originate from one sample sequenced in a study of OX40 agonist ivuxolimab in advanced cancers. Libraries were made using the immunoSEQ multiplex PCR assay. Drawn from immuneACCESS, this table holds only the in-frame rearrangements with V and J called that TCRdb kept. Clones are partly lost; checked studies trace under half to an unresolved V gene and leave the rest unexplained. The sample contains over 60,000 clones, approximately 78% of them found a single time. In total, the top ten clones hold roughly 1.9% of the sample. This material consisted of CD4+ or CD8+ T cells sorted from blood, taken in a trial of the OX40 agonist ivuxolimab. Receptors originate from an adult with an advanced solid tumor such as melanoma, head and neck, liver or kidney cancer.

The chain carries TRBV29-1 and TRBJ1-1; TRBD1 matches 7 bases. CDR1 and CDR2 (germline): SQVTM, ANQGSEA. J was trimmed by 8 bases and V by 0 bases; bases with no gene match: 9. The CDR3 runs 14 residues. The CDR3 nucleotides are TGCAGCGTTGAAGAGTTGGCGGAGGGGGCCGAAGCTTTCTTT. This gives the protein CSVEELAEGAEAFF.

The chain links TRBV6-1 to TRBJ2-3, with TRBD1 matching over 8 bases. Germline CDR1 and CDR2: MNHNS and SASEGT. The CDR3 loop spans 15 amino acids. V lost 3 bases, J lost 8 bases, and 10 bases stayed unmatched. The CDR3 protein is CASSDRTGIVGTQYF. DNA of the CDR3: TGTGCCAGCAGTGATAGGACAGGGATCGTCGGTACGCAGTATTTT.

The CDR3: CASSVGLADYNEQFF. In DNA form, the CDR3 reads TGCGCCAGCAGCGTAGGACTAGCGGACTACAATGAGCAGTTCTTC. This chain joins TRBV5-1 and TRBJ2-1, with 10 bases aligning to TRBD2. The CDR3 has 15 amino acids. Trimming removed 4 bases from V and 3 bases from J; junction bases left unmatched: 4. CDR1 and CDR2 (germline): SGHRS, YFSETQ. The entire variable domain, with the rest obtained from reference TRBV5-1 and TRBJ2-1, is as follows: KAGVTQTPRYLIKTRGQQVTLSCSPISGHRSVSWYQQTPGQGLQFLFEYFSETQRNKGNFPGRFSGRQFSNSRSEMNVSTLELGDSALYLCASSVGLADYNEQFFGPGTRLTVL.

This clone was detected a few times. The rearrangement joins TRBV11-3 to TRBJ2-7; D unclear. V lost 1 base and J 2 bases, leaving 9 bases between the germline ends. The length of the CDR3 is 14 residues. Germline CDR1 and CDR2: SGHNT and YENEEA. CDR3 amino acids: CASSLAAITYEQYV. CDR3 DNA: TGTGCCAGCAGCTTAGCGGCAATTACCTACGAGCAGTACGTC.

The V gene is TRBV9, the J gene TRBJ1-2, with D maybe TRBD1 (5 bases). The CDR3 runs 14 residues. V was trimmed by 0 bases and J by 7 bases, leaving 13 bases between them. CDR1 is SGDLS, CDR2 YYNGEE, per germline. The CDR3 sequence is CASSVAAGTGGYTF. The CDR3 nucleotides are TGTGCCAGCAGCGTAGCTGCAGGGACGGGTGGCTACACCTTC.

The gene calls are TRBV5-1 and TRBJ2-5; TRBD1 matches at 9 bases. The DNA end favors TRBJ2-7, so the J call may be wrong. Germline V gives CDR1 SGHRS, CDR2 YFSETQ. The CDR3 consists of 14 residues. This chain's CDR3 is CASRRDRASYEQYF. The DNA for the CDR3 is TGCGCCAGCAGAAGGGACAGGGCGTCCTACGAGCAGTACTTC.

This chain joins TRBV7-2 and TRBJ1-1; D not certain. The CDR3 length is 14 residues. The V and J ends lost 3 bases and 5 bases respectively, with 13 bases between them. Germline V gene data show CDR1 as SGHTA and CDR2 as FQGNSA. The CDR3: CASSFQASGTEAFF. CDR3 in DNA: TGTGCCAGCAGCTTTCAGGCCTCGGGAACTGAAGCTTTCTTT. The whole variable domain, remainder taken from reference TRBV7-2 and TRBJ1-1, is GAGVSQSPSNKVTEKGKDVELRCDPISGHTALYWYRQSLGQGLEFLIYFQGNSAPDKSGLPSDRFSAERTGGSVSTLTIQRTQQEDSAVYLCASSFQASGTEAFFGQGTRLTVV.

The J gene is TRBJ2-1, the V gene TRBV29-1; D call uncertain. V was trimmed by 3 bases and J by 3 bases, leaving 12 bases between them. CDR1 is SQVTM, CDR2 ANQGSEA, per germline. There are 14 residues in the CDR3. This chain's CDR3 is CSVEGYMGYNEQFF. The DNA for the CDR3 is TGCAGCGTTGAGGGCTATATGGGCTACAATGAGCAGTTCTTC.

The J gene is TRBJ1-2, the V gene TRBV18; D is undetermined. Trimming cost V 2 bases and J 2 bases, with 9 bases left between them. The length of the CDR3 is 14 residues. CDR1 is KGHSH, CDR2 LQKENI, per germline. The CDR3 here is CASSPGSGNYGYTF. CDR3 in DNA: TGTGCCAGCTCACCAGGTTCGGGGAACTATGGCTACACCTTC.

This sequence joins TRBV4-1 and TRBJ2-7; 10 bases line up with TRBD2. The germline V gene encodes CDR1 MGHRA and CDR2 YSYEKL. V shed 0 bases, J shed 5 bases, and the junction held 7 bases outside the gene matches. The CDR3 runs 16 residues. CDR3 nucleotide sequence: TGCGCCAGCAGCCAAGATCTTTCTAGCGGGAGAAACGAGCAGTACTTC. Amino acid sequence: CASSQDLSSGRNEQYF.

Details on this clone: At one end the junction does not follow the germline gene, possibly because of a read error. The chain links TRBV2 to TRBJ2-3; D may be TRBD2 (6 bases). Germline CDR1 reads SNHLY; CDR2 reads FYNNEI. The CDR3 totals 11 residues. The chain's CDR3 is CASSELAGRNF. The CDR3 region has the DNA TGTGCCAGCAGTGAACTAGCTGGGAGGAATTTT. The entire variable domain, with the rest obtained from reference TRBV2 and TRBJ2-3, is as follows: EPEVTQTPSHQVTQMGQEVILRCVPISNHLYFYWYRQILGQKVEFLVSFYNNEISEKSEIFDDQFSVERPDGSNFTLKIRSTKLEDSAMYFCASSELAGRNFGPGTRLTVL.